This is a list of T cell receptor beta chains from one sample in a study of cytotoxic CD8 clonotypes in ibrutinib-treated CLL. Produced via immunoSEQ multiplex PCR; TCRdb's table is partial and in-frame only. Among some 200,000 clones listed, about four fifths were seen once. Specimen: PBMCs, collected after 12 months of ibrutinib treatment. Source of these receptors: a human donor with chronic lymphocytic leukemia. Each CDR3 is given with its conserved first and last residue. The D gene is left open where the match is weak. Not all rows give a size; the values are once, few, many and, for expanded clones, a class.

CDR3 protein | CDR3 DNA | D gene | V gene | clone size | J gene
CASSSRRGVETEAFF | TGTGCCAGCAGCTCCCGCAGGGGTGTGGAAACTGAAGCTTTCTTT | NA | TRBV13 | NA | TRBJ1-1
CASSQLGQTHNEQFF | TGTGCCAGCAGCCAATTGGGGCAGACCCACAATGAGCAGTTCTTC | NA | TRBV14 | NA | TRBJ2-1
CASRLQGMGYGYTF | TGTGCCAGCAGGCTACAGGGGATGGGCTATGGCTACACCTTC | TRBD1 | TRBV27 | few | TRBJ1-2
CASSPGGWDTEAFF | TGTGCCAGCTCACCAGGAGGGTGGGACACTGAAGCTTTCTTT | NA | TRBV18 | NA | TRBJ1-1
CASTLTPVSTNTGELFF | TGTGCCAGCACCCTCACCCCAGTCTCGACGAACACCGGGGAGCTGTTTTTT | NA | TRBV27 | NA | TRBJ2-2
CASSETGVNQPQHF | TGCGCCAGCAGTGAAACCGGGGTCAATCAGCCCCAGCATTTT | NA | TRBV10-1 | NA | TRBJ1-5
CASSSQGPYGYTF | TGTGCCAGCAGCTCACAGGGGCCCTATGGCTACACCTTC | TRBD1 | TRBV5-4 | NA | TRBJ1-2
CASSLAGPLAGLSYEQYF | TGCGCCAGCAGCTTGGCGGGCCCCCTAGCGGGGCTATCCTACGAGCAGTACTTC | TRBD2 | TRBV5-1 | NA | TRBJ2-7
CASSPRDRGRLGPGETQYF | TGTGCCAGCAGCCCAAGGGACAGGGGGCGGTTGGGTCCCGGGGAGACCCAGTACTTC | TRBD1 | TRBV27 | few | TRBJ2-5
CASSWRQEETQYF | TGTGCCAGCAGCTGGAGACAGGAAGAGACCCAGTACTTC | NA | TRBV7-2 | NA | TRBJ2-5
CAWSELSLNYGYTF | TGTGCCTGGAGTGAGCTGTCGCTCAACTATGGCTACACCTTC | NA | TRBV30 | NA | TRBJ1-2
CASSVVPDSYEQYF | TGTGCCAGCAGCGTAGTACCCGACTCCTACGAGCAGTACTTC | NA | TRBV9 | NA | TRBJ2-7
CATSRQGPRYGYTF | TGTGCCACCAGCAGACAGGGTCCACGCTACGGCTACACCTTC | NA | TRBV15 | few | TRBJ1-2
CASSLARGDTEAFF | TGCGCCAGCAGCTTGGCCCGGGGAGACACTGAAGCTTTCTTT | NA | TRBV5-1 | few | TRBJ1-1
CASSYWWGGENEQFF | TGTGCCAGCAGTTATTGGTGGGGCGGGGAAAATGAGCAGTTCTTC | NA | TRBV6-5 | NA | TRBJ2-1
CASSLRGQVNEKLFF | TGCGCCAGCAGCTTGCGTGGACAAGTAAATGAAAAACTGTTTTTT | NA | TRBV5-1 | NA | TRBJ1-4
CASSPNEKLFF | TGTGCCAGCAGCCCTAATGAAAAACTGTTTTTT | NA | TRBV11-2 | NA | TRBJ1-4
CATSRVGQPNTEAFF | TGTGCCACCAGCAGAGTCGGACAGCCGAACACTGAAGCTTTCTTT | NA | TRBV15 | NA | TRBJ1-1
CAWSRTGSFGNTIYF | TGTGCCTGGAGCCGGACAGGGTCTTTCGGAAACACCATATATTTT | TRBD1 | TRBV30 | NA | TRBJ1-3
CAWGSGTTSGGEKLFF | TGTGCCTGGGGCTCCGGGACCACCAGCGGGGGTGAAAAACTGTTTTTT | NA | TRBV30 | NA | TRBJ1-4
CASSLVGTRNEQFF | TGTGCCAGCAGCTTAGTCGGTACGCGCAATGAGCAGTTCTTC | NA | TRBV7-2 | NA | TRBJ2-1
CAWDRVEGGYTF | TGTGCCTGGGACAGGGTCGAAGGTGGCTACACCTTC | TRBD1 | TRBV30 | NA | TRBJ1-2
CAWSRDTGELFF | TGTGCCTGGAGTAGGGACACCGGGGAGCTGTTTTTT | NA | TRBV30 | NA | TRBJ2-2
CASSKETGLRSNQPQHF | TGTGCCAGCAGCAAAGAGACAGGATTAAGGTCCAATCAGCCCCAGCATTTT | NA | TRBV4-2 | NA | TRBJ1-5
CASSLNGQPQHF | TGTGCCAGCAGCTTAAACGGACAGCCCCAGCATTTT | NA | TRBV7-8 | few | TRBJ1-5
CASSFFPLGGTDTQYF | TGCGCCAGCAGCTTTTTCCCCCTAGGCGGCACAGATACGCAGTATTTT | NA | TRBV5-1 | NA | TRBJ2-3
CASIGQYNTGELFF | TGTGCCAGCATTGGGCAGTACAACACCGGGGAGCTGTTTTTT | NA | TRBV6-1 | few | TRBJ2-2
CASSLQGPGTDTQYF | TGTGCCAGCTCATTACAGGGGCCTGGCACAGATACGCAGTATTTT | TRBD1 | TRBV18 | NA | TRBJ2-3
CASSLEGQGGDTQYF | TGTGCCAGCAGCTTAGAGGGCCAGGGTGGGGATACGCAGTATTTT | NA | TRBV7-6 | NA | TRBJ2-3
CASSLAGEQPQHF | TGTGCCAGCAGCTTGGCAGGGGAACAGCCCCAGCATTTT | NA | TRBV7-9 | NA | TRBJ1-5
CASSETGTPQETQYF | TGCGCCAGCAGCGAAACGGGGACACCCCAAGAGACCCAGTACTTC | NA | TRBV5-1 | NA | TRBJ2-5
CASTPGFSTTGELFF | TGTGCCAGCACTCCGGGATTCAGTACCACCGGGGAGCTGTTTTTT | NA | TRBV2 | NA | TRBJ2-2
CASSVDPGTYGYTF | TGTGCCAGCAGCGTAGATCCAGGGACCTATGGCTACACCTTC | NA | TRBV9 | few | TRBJ1-2
CASRTSGLTDTQYF | TGTGCCAGCCGAACTAGCGGGCTTACAGATACGCAGTATTTT | TRBD2 | TRBV11-1 | NA | TRBJ2-3
CASTLVRGPYEQYF | TGTGCCAGCACCCTAGTTAGGGGTCCTTACGAGCAGTACTTC | NA | TRBV7-8 | NA | TRBJ2-7
CASSWSGGNSPLHF | TGTGCCAGCAGTTGGTCGGGGGGTAATTCACCCCTCCACTTT | NA | TRBV27 | few | TRBJ1-6
CASSGRSWISGNTIYF | TGTGCCAGCAGTGGGCGCAGTTGGATCTCTGGAAACACCATATATTTT | NA | TRBV2 | NA | TRBJ1-3
CASSLTTQSTDTQYF | TGCGCCAGCAGCCTGACTACACAGAGCACAGATACGCAGTATTTT | NA | TRBV5-1 | NA | TRBJ2-3
CASSYGRGWTEAFF | TGTGCCAGCAGTTATGGCAGGGGGTGGACTGAAGCTTTCTTT | TRBD1 | TRBV6-5 | NA | TRBJ1-1
CASSLDGAYEQYF | TGCGCCAGCAGCTTGGACGGTGCCTACGAGCAGTACTTC | NA | TRBV5-1 | NA | TRBJ2-7
CASSVIGGNEQFF | TGTGCCAGCAGCGTAATAGGGGGCAATGAGCAGTTCTTC | NA | TRBV9 | NA | TRBJ2-1
CASSPDRGRVQFF | TGTGCCAGCAGCCCCGACAGGGGACGGGTGCAGTTCTTC | TRBD1 | TRBV7-6 | few | TRBJ2-1
CASSDSYNSPLHF | TGCGCCAGCAGTGACTCCTATAATTCACCCCTCCACTTT | NA | TRBV10-1 | few | TRBJ1-6
CASNPGTGGLSGYTF | TGTGCCAGTAACCCCGGGACAGGTGGTTTAAGTGGCTACACCTTC | TRBD1 | TRBV19 | NA | TRBJ1-2
CASSIEPPGLVFHNEQFF | TGTGCCAGTAGTATAGAACCCCCGGGACTAGTGTTCCACAATGAGCAGTTCTTC | TRBD2 | TRBV19 | few | TRBJ2-1